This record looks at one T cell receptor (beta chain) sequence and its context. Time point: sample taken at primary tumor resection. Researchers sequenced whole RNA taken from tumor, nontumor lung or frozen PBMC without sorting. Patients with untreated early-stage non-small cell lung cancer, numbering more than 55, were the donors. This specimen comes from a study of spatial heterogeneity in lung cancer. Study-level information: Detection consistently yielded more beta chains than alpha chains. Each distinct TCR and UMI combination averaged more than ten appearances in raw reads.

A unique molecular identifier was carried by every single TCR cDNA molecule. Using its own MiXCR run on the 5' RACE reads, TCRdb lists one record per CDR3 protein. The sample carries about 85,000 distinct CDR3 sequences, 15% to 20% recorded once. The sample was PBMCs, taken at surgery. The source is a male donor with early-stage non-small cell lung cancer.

For the CDR3, the DNA is TGCAGTGCTAGAGAAGATAGCCGCGGGGGCTATCAGCCCCAGCATTTT. Translated, it gives CSAREDSRGGYQPQHF. The V and J genes are TRBV20-1 and TRBJ1-5, with D maybe TRBD1 (6 bases). This CDR3 spans 16 amino acids. Germline V gene sequence: CDR1 DFQATT, CDR2 SNEGSKA (reference sequence). V dropped 0 bases and J dropped 5 bases, with 17 bases sitting between them.